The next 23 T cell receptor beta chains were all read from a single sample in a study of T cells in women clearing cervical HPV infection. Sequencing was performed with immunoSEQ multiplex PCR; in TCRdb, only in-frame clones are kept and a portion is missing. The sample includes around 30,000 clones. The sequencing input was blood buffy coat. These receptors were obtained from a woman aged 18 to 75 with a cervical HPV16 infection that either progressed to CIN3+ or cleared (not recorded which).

Partial CDR3 DNA: TGCGCCAGCCGCGACAGGGAGAGCTCACCC. Encoded protein: CASRDRESSP. The full CDR3 reads CASRDRESSPLHF. The rearrangement joins TRBV10-1 to TRBJ1-6; 7 bases align to TRBD1. The observed sequence ends 3 residues before the CDR3 terminus, with the missing tail filled in from the germline J gene. V dropped 8 bases and J dropped 10; count of bases not matched to a gene: 8. CDR3 size: 13 residues. CDR1 is WNHNN, CDR2 SYGVQD, per germline (reference sequence).

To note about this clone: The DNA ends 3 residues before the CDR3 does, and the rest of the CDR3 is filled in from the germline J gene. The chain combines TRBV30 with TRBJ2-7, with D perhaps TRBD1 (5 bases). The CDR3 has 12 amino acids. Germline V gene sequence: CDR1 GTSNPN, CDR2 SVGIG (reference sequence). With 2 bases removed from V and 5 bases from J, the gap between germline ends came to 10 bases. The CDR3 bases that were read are TGTGCCTGGAGTAGGGGATTCCACGAG. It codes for CAWSRGFHE. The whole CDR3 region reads CAWSRGFHEQYF.

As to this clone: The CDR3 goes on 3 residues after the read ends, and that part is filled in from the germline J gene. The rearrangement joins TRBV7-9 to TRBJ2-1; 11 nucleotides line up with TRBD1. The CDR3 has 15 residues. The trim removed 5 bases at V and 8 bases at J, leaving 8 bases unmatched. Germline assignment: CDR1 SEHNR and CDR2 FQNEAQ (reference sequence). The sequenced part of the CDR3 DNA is TGTGCCAGCAGCGGAGGGGACAGGGGGTACGATGAG. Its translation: CASSGGDRGYDE. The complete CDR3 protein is CASSGGDRGYDEQFF.

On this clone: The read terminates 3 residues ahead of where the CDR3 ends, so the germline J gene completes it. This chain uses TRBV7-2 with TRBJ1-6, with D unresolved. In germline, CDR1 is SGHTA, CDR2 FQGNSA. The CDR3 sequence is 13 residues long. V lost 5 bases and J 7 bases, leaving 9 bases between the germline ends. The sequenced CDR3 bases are TGTGCCAGCAGCAACAATTGGAATTCACCC. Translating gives CASSNNWNSP. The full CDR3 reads CASSNNWNSPLHF. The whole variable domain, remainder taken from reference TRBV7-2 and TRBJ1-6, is GAGVSQSPSNKVTEKGKDVELRCDPISGHTALYWYRQSLGQGLEFLIYFQGNSAPDKSGLPSDRFSAERTGGSVSTLTIQRTQQEDSAVYLCASSNNWNSPLHFGNGTRLTVT.

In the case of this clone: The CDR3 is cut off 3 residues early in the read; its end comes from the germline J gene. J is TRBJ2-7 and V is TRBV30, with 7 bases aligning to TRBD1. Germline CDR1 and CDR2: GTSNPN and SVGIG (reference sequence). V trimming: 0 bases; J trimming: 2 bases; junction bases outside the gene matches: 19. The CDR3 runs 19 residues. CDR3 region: CAWSVQLTGFWTGAYEQYF. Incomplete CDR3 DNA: TGTGCCTGGAGTGTACAATTAACTGGTTTTTGGACAGGAGCCTACGAG.

The CDR3 reads CASSQAGDRGSPLHF. CDR3 DNA, as far as it was read: TGTGCCAGCAGCCAAGCGGGGGACAGGGGTTCACCC. V and J are TRBV3-1 (or the pseudogene TRBV3-2) and TRBJ1-6; TRBD1 aligns across 10 bases. The CDR3 is cut off 3 residues early in the read; its end comes from the germline J gene. The ends lost 1 base at V and 9 bases at J; junction bases unmatched: 3. The CDR3 sequence is 15 residues long. Germline-derived CDR1 and CDR2 are LGHDT and YNNKEL (reference sequence).

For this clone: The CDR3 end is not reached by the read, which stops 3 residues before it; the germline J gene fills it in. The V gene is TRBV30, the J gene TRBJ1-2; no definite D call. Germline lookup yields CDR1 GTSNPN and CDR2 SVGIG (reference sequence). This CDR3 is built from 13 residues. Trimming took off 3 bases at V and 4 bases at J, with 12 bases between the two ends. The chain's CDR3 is CAWSYQPTYGYTF. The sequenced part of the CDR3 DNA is TGTGCCTGGAGCTACCAACCAACCTATGGC. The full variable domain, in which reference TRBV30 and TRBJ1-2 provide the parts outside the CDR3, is SQTIHQWPATLVQPVGSPLSLECTVEGTSNPNLYWYRQAAGRGLQLLFYSVGIGQISSEVPQNLSASRPQDRQFILSSKKLLLSDSGFYLCAWSYQPTYGYTFGSGTRLTVV.

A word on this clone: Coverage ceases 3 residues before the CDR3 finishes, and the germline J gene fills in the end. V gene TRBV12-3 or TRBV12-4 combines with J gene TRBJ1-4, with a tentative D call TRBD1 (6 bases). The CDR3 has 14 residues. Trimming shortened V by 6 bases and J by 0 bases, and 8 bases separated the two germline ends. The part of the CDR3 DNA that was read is TGTGCCAGCAGGGACAGAGCAACTAATGAAAAA. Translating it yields CASRDRATNEK. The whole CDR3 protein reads CASRDRATNEKLFF.

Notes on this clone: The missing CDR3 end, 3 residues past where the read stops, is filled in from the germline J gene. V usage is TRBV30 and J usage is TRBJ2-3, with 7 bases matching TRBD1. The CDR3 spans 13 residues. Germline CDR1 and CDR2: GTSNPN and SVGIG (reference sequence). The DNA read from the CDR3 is TGTGCCTGGGAGAGGGGGCCGAATCAGCCG. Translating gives CAWERGPNQP. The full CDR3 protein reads CAWERGPNQPQYF.

The sequenced part of the CDR3 DNA is TGTGCCAGCTCACCAGGTAATTGGCGGAACTATGGT. This sequence encodes CASSPGNWRNYG. The entire CDR3 sequence reads CASSPGNWRNYGQYF. The rearrangement uses TRBV18 and TRBJ2-4; no definite D call. Read sequence stops 3 residues before the CDR3 end, and the germline J gene provides the missing end. The germline V gene has CDR1 KGHSH and CDR2 LQKENI. This CDR3 has 15 amino acids.

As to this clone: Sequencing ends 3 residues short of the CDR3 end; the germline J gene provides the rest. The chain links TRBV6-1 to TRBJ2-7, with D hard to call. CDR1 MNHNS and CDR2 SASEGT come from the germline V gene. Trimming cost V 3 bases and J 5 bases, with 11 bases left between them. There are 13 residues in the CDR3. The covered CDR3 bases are TGTGCCAGCAGTGATTTCCGACAAGACGAG. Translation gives CASSDFRQDE. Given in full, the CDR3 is CASSDFRQDEQYF.

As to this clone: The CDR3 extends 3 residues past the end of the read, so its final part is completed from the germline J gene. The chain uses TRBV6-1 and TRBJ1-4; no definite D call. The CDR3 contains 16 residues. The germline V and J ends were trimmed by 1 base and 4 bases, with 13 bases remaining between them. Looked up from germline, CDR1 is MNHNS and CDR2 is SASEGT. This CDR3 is CASSEGAASYNEKLFF. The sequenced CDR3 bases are TGTGCCAGCAGTGAAGGAGCGGCCTCCTATAATGAAAAA.

Partial CDR3 DNA: TGCGCCAGCAGTGAGCCCGGGCTAGCGGGGGGGTACCAAGAGACC. It specifies CASSEPGLAGGYQET. The entire CDR3 protein reads CASSEPGLAGGYQETQYF. The chain couples TRBV10-1 to TRBJ2-5, with 12 bases fitting TRBD2. Coverage ceases 3 residues before the CDR3 finishes, and the germline J gene fills in the end. The trim removed 2 bases at V and 0 bases at J, leaving 7 bases unmatched. Per the germline V gene, CDR1 is WNHNN and CDR2 is SYGVQD (reference sequence). The CDR3 has 18 amino acids.

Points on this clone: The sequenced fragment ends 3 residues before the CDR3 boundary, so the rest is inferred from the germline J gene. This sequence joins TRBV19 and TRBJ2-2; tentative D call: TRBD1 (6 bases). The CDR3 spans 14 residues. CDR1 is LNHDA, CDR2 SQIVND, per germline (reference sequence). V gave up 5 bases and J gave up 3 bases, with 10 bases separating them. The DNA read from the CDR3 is TGTGCCAGTAGTGTTTACAGGGACACCGGGGAG. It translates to CASSVYRDTGE. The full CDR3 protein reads CASSVYRDTGELFF.

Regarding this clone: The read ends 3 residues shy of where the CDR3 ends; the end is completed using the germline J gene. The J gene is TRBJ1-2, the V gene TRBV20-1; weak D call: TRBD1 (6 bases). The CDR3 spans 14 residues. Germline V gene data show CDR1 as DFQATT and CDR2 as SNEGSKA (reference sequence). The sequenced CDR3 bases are TGCAGTGCTAGCGGAGCGGGGGGCCAAGAGACC. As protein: CSASGAGGQET. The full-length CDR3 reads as CSASGAGGQETYTF.

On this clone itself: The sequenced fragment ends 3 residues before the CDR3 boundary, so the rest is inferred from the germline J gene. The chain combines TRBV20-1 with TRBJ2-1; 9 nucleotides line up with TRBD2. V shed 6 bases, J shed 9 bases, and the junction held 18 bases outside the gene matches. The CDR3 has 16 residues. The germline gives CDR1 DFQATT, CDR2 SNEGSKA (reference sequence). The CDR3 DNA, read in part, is TGCAGTGCGAGACCGGGGGGAGCGGGAGGAAGACGTGAG. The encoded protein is CSARPGGAGGRRE. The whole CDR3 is CSARPGGAGGRREQFF.

CDR3 region: CASSKGLGTEAFF. CDR3 DNA, as far as it was read: TGCGCCAGCAGTAAGGGGTTGGGCACTGAA. V is TRBV10-1 and J is TRBJ1-1; possibly TRBD1 for D (5 bases). The read gets to within 3 residues of the CDR3 end, and the germline J gene fills in the rest. CDR1 WNHNN and CDR2 SYGVQD come from the germline V gene (reference sequence). V was clipped by 5 bases and J by 4 bases, with 11 bases between them. This CDR3 region has 13 residues.

The CDR3 sequence is CASSTLIAKNSYTF. The sequenced CDR3 bases are TGTGCCAGCAGTACCTTAATTGCCAAAAACAGT. The chain combines TRBV7-9 with TRBJ1-2; D is unclear. Read coverage stops 3 residues before the CDR3 terminus; the germline J gene supplies the remainder. Germline assignment: CDR1 SEHNR and CDR2 FQNEAQ (reference sequence). This CDR3 spans 14 amino acids.

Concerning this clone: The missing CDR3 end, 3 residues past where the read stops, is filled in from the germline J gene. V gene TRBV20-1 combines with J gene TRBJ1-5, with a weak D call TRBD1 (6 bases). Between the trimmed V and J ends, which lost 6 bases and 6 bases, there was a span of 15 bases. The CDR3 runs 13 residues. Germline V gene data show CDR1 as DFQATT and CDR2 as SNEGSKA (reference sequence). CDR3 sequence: CSATTGGTQPQHF. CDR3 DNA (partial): TGCAGTGCAACGACAGGCGGCACTCAGCCC.

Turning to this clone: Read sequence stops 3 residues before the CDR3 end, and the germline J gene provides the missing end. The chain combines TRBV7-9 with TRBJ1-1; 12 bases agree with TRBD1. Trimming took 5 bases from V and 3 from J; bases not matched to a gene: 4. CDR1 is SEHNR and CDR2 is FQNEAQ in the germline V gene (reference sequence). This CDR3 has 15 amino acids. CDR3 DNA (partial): TGTGCCAGCAGCCAGGGACAGGGGGCGGACACTGAA. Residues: CASSQGQGADTE. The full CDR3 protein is CASSQGQGADTEAFF.

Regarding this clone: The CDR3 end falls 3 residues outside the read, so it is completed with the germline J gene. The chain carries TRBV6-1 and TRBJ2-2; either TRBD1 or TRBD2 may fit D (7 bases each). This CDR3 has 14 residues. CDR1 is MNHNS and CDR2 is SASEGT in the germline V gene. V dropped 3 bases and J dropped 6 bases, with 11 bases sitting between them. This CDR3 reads CASSEGRGPGELFF. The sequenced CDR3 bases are TGTGCCAGCAGTGAGGGGAGGGGGCCCGGGGAG.

The CDR3 reads CASSLSRADGTQYF. CDR3 bases read: TGTGCCAGCAGTTTATCGAGGGCAGACGGCACG. The chain recombines TRBV27 with TRBJ2-3; D may be TRBD2 (5 bases). The read terminates 3 residues ahead of where the CDR3 ends, so the germline J gene completes it. The CDR3 runs 14 residues. Per the germline V gene, CDR1 is MNHEY and CDR2 is SMNVEV (reference sequence).

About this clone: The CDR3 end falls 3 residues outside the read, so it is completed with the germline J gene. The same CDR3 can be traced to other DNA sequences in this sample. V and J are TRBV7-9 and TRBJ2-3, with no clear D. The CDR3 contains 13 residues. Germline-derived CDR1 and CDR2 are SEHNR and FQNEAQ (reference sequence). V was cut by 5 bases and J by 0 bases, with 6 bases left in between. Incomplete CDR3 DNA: TGTGCCAGCAGCCCCCCGAGCACAGATACG. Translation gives CASSPPSTDT. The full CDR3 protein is CASSPPSTDTQYF.